This T cell receptor beta chain was captured by sequencing in a study of T cell changes during pregnancy in multiple sclerosis. Measured with immunoSEQ multiplex PCR; TCRdb has only the in-frame clones, and not every one. The sample lists under 55,000 clones, approximately 95% occurring once. The CDR3 runs to 15 residues. V was clipped by 4 bases and J by 2 bases, with 14 bases between them. In germline, CDR1 is SGHNT, CDR2 YYREEE (reference sequence). This clone was detected only once. The specimen was CD4+ T cells from peripheral blood mononuclear cells, collected in the third trimester of pregnancy. The J gene is TRBJ2-3, the V gene TRBV5-4, with D possibly TRBD2 on 5 matching bases. The clonotype was recovered from a female donor with multiple sclerosis, enrolled in a pregnancy study. The CDR3 is CASSPPGVHTDTQYF. The CDR3 nucleotides are TGTGCCAGCAGCCCCCCCGGGGTCCACACAGATACGCAGTATTTT.